Detailed here is one T cell receptor (beta chain). Other DNA sequences of this sample code for an identical CDR3. The source of the sample is a study of blood T cell repertoires in COVID-19. TCRdb's copy holds only in-frame clones and misses some; the assay was immunoSEQ multiplex PCR. The sample consists of about 310,000 clones, 70% to 90% of them appearing once. The V gene lost 0 bases and the J gene lost 1 base, with 7 bases spanning the gap. Germline CDR1 SGDLS, CDR2 YYNGEE. This CDR3 spans 14 amino acids. V gene TRBV9 combines with J gene TRBJ2-5, with TRBD1 as a possible D gene (5 bases). The source material was PBMCs or T cells enriched from blood (not recorded which). This clonotype originated in a middle-aged woman who had recovered from COVID-19. The CDR3 region is CASSVGTIQETQYF. The CDR3 nucleotides are TGTGCCAGCAGCGTAGGGACAATCCAAGAGACCCAGTACTTC. Based on the CDR3 plus reference TRBV9 and TRBJ2-5, the full variable domain is DSGVTQTPKHLITATGQRVTLRCSPRSGDLSVYWYQQSLDQGLQFLIQYYNGEERAKGNILERFSAQQFPDLHSELNLSSLELGDSALYFCASSVGTIQETQYFGPGTRLLVL.